This TCR beta chain derives from a study of blood T cell repertoires in COVID-19. The wider study: Donors in the United States, Italy and Spain gave samples during acute or convalescent COVID-19.

Germline assignment: CDR1 MDHEN and CDR2 SYDVKM. This CDR3 contains 14 residues. V was pared by 1 base and J by 6 bases, with 4 bases of the junction left unmatched. Authors' processing steps: Reference gene primer amplification gave nucleated cell count estimates. Sequencing was performed with immunoSEQ multiplex PCR; in TCRdb, only in-frame clones are kept and a portion is missing. V and J calls plus clone size are reproduced from that table; the DNA served to infer D and trimming. Here the sample spans 70,000 to 95,000 clones, around 85% being singletons. This chain joins TRBV28 and TRBJ2-7; the match to TRBD1 covers 9 bases. The sequence came from a man aged 80 or over with active or convalescent COVID-19. Sequencing was done on a sample of peripheral blood. The CDR3 region has the DNA TGTGCCAGCAGTTTATTTACAGGGGGCGCCGAGCAGTACGTC. It yields the protein CASSLFTGGAEQYV.